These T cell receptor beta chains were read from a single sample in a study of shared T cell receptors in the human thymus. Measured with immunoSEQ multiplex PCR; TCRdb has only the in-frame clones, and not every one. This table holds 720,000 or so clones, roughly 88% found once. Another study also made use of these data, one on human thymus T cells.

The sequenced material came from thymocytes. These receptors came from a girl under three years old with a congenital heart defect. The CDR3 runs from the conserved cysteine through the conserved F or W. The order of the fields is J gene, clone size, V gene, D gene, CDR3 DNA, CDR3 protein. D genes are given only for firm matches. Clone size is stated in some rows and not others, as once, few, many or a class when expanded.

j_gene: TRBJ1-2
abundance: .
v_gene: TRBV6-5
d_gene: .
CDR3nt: TGTGCCAGCAGTTACTCGATTCGAGCAGGCTACACCTTC
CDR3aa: CASSYSIRAGYTF

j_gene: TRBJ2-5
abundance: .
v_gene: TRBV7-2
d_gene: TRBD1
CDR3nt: TGTGCCAGCAGCCGTGAGGGACAGGGAGGGGAGACCCAGTACTTC
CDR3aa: CASSREGQGGETQYF

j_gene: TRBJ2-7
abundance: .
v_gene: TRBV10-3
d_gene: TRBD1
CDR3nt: TGTGCCATCAGTACACAGGGGGGCTCCTACGAGCAGTACTTC
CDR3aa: CAISTQGGSYEQYF

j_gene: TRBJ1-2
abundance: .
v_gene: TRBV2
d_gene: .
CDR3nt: TGTGCCAGCATTACAGGGTATGGCTACACCTTC
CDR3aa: CASITGYGYTF

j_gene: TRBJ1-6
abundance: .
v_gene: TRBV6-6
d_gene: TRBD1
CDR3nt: TGTGCCAGCAGTGTGACAGGGGGAGATAATTCACCCCTCCACTTT
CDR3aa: CASSVTGGDNSPLHF

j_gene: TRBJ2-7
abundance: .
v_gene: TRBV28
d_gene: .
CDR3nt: TGTGCCACCGAACAGGGCTACTCCTACGAGCAGTACTTC
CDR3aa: CATEQGYSYEQYF

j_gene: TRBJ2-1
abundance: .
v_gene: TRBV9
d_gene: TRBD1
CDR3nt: TGTGCCAGCGATAGACAGGGGGTGTCCTACAATGAGCAGTTCTTC
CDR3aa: CASDRQGVSYNEQFF

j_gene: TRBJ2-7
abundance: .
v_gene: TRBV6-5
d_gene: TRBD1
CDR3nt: TGTGCCAGCAGTCCCGGAACAGGGGGTACCTACGAGCAGTACTTC
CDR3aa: CASSPGTGGTYEQYF

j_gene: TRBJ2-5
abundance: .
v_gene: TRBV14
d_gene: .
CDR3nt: TGTGCCAGCAGCGACGCTCGTGGGGGCCTCTCCTCGCTTCAAGGGACCCAGTACTTC
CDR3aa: CASSDARGGLSSLQGTQYF

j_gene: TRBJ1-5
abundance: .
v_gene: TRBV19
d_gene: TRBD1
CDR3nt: TGTGCCAGTAGTGACAGGGGGTGGGGTCAGCCCCAGCATTTT
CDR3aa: CASSDRGWGQPQHF

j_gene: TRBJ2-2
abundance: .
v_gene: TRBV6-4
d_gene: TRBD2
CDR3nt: TGTGCCAGCAGTGACACTAGCGGGGGGAACACCGGGGAGCTGTTTTTT
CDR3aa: CASSDTSGGNTGELFF

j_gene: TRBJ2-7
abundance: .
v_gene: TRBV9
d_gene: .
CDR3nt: TGTGCCAGCAGCGTAGCACAAGAGGGAAAGAGCTCCTACGAGCAGTACTTC
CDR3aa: CASSVAQEGKSSYEQYF

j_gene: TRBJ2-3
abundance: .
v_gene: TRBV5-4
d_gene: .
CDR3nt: TGTGCCAGCAGCTTGGTTCCGGGGACTAGCACAGATACGCAGTATTTT
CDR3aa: CASSLVPGTSTDTQYF

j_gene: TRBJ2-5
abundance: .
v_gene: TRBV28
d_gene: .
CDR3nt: TGTGCCAGCAGCTCCCGACCCCCAGGGTTAGAGACCCAGTACTTC
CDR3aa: CASSSRPPGLETQYF

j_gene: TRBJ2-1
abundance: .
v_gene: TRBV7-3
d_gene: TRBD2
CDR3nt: TGTGCCAGCAGCACGGGACTACTCCGATTCTTC
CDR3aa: CASSTGLLRFF

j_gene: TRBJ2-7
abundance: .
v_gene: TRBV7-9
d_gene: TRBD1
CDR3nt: TGTGCCAGCAGCTTAAGCGACAGGGGGGAGGACGAGCAGTACTTC
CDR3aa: CASSLSDRGEDEQYF

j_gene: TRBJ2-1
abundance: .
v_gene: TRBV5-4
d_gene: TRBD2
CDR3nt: TGTGCCAGCAGCCCTACTAGCGGTGAGCAGTTCTTC
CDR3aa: CASSPTSGEQFF

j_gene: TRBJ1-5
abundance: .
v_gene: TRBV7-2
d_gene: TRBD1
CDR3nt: TGTGCCAGCAGCTCGGACAGGGGGTGGGATCAGCCCCAGCATTTT
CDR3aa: CASSSDRGWDQPQHF

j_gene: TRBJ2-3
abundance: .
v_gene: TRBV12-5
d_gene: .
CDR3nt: TGTGCTAGTGGTTTGGAGCTAACAGATACGCAGTATTTT
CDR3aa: CASGLELTDTQYF

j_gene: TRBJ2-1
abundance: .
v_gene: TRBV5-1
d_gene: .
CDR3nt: TGCGCCAGCAGCTTGTTATCAGGGTACTACAATGAGCAGTTCTTC
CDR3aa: CASSLLSGYYNEQFF

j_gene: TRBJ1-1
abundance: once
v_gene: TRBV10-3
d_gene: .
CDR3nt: TGTGCCATCACCCGGACAGTCGGGAACACTGAAGCTTTCTTT
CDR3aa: CAITRTVGNTEAFF

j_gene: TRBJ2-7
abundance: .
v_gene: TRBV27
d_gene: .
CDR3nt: TGTGCCAGCAGCAAGGGGCGTGATGGCTACGAGCAGTACTTC
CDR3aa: CASSKGRDGYEQYF

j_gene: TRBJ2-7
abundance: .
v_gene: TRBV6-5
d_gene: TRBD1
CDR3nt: TGTGCCAGCAGTTCGACAGGGGACTCCTACGAGCAGTACTTC
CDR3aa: CASSSTGDSYEQYF

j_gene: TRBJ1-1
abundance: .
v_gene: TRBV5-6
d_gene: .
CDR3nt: TGTGCCAGCAGAGGGAGCTTACGGGTGAACACTGAAGCTTTCTTT
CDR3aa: CASRGSLRVNTEAFF

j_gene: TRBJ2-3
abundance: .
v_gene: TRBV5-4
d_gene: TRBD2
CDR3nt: TGTGCCAGCAGCAAAACCGGGACTAGCGGGGGAACAGATACGCAGTATTTT
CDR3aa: CASSKTGTSGGTDTQYF

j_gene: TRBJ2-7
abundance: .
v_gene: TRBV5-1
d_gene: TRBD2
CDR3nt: TGCGCCAGCTCTCCTCTAGCGGGGGCCCCCTACGAGCAGTACTTC
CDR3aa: CASSPLAGAPYEQYF

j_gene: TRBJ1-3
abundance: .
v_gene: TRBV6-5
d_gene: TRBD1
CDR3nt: TGTGCCAGCAGCCTTACAGGGGCTGGAAACACCATATATTTT
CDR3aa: CASSLTGAGNTIYF

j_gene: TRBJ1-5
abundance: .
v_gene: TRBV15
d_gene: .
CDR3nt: TGTGCCACCAGCAGCTATACTGACAGCCGCAATCAGCCCCAGCATTTT
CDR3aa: CATSSYTDSRNQPQHF

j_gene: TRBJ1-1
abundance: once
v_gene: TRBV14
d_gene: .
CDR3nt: TGTGCCAGCAGCCAGGGTTGCGGGGGGAGAGCTTTCTTT
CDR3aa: CASSQGCGGRAFF

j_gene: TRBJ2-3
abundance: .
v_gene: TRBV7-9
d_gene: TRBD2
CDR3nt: TGTGCCAGCAGCCTGTATACGGGACTAGCCACAGATACGCAGTATTTT
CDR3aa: CASSLYTGLATDTQYF

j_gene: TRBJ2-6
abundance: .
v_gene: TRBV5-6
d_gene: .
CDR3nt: TGTGCCAGCAGCTTGATAAAGCGAACCGCCCCTGGGGCCAACGTCCTGACTTTC
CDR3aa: CASSLIKRTAPGANVLTF

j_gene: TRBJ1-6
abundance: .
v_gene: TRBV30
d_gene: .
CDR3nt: TGTGCCTGGAGTCGCCGGGAATTCCTCCACTTT
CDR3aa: CAWSRREFLHF

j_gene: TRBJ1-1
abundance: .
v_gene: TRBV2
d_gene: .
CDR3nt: TGTGCCAGCATCCCCGGGGAACAGCCCAGTACTGAAGCTTTCTTT
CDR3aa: CASIPGEQPSTEAFF

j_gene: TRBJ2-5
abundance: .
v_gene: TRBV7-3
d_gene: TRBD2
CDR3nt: TGTGCCAGCAGCCCAAGGGGCGGGGGTGCCCAGTACTTC
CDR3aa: CASSPRGGGAQYF

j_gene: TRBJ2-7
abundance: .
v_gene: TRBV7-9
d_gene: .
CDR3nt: TGTGCCAGCAGCTTGAGAAACGAGCAGTACTTC
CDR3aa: CASSLRNEQYF

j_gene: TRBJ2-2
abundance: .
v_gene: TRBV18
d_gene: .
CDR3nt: TGTGCCAGCTATTTGGGCGGACTCACCGGGGAGCTGTTTTTT
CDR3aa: CASYLGGLTGELFF

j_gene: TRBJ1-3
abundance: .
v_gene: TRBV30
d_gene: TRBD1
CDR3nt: TGTGCCTGGAGTGTACGGAGCAGACAGGGGGACAACTCTGGAAACACCATATATTTT
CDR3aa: CAWSVRSRQGDNSGNTIYF

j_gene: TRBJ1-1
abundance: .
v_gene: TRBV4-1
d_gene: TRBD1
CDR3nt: TGCGCCAGCAGCCAAGACCCACAGGGGCCAGAGGTGTTCGCTGAAGCTTTCTTT
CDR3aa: CASSQDPQGPEVFAEAFF

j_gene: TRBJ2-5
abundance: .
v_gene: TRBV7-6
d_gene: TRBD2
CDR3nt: TGTGCCAGCAGCTTACTCCCGGGACTAGCGGGGAGGCAGCCCAACTCAGGGGAGACCCAGTACTTC
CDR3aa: CASSLLPGLAGRQPNSGETQYF

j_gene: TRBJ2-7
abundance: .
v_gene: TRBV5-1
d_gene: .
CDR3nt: TGCGCCAGCAAGGGGTTTGGGGTCGAGCAGTACTTC
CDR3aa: CASKGFGVEQYF

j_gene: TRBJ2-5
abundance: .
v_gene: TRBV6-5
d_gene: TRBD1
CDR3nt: TGTGCCAGCAGTTACGCAAAGGGGGCCACAGGGGAGACCCAGTACTTC
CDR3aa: CASSYAKGATGETQYF